These 21 T cell receptor beta chains were all obtained from the same sample, sequenced in a study of response to subunit inactivated influenza vaccine. TCRdb reanalysed the RT-PCR reads using MiXCR and keeps one entry per CDR3 protein. The data contain fewer than 650,000 distinct CDR3 sequences, 13% of them singletons. This sample comprised PBMCs from blood, obtained about 40 days after vaccination. The receptors stem from a man aged 45 to 65 who received an inactivated influenza vaccine.

In this sample, this clonotype turned up a few times. The chain links TRBV27 to TRBJ1-3; D remains unclear. The CDR3 sequence is 13 residues long. V lost 8 bases and J lost 2, with 10 bases in between. Germline V gives CDR1 MNHEY, CDR2 SMNVEV (reference sequence). CDR3 sequence: CASGEETGNTIYF. CDR3 DNA sequence: TGTGCCAGCGGAGAGGAAACTGGAAACACCATATATTTT.

The table lists this clonotype with many counts. The chain employs TRBV10-3 and TRBJ1-1, with 10 bases that match TRBD1. V shed 0 bases and J 5 bases; nucleotides not matched to a gene: 6. CDR1 and CDR2 (germline): ENHRY, SYGVKD. CDR3 length equals 16 residues. CDR3 loop: CAISESGQGIGTEAFF. The CDR3 region has the DNA TGTGCCATCAGTGAGTCGGGACAGGGGATTGGGACTGAAGCTTTCTTT.

This clonotype was seen a few times. The rearrangement uses TRBV7-2 and TRBJ2-7; TRBD2 agrees at 10 bases. Germline CDR1 is SGHTA and CDR2 is FQGNSA. V gave up 5 bases and J gave up 6 bases; unmatched junction bases: 7. The CDR3 covers 14 residues. The CDR3 nucleotides are TGTGCCAGCAGCCCCGCTAGCGGGAGCGGCGAGCAGTACTTC. Translated, it gives CASSPASGSGEQYF. The complete variable domain, with remaining parts taken from reference TRBV7-2 and TRBJ2-7, reads GAGVSQSPSNKVTEKGKDVELRCDPISGHTALYWYRQSLGQGLEFLIYFQGNSAPDKSGLPSDRFSAERTGGSVSTLTIQRTQQEDSAVYLCASSPASGSGEQYFGPGTRLTVT.

The rearrangement joins TRBV9 to TRBJ2-2; TRBD2 agrees at 9 bases. Germline V CDR1 and CDR2: SGDLS, YYNGEE. The CDR3 loop spans 17 amino acids. Losses at the gene ends were 0 bases for V and 1 base for J; bases not matched to a gene: 4. The CDR3 protein is CASSVGSGGLNTGELFF. The CDR3 bases are TGTGCCAGCAGCGTAGGTAGCGGGGGCCTGAACACCGGGGAGCTGTTTTTT.

V and J are TRBV2 and TRBJ2-5; D might be TRBD1 (5 bases). Trimming left V 6 bases short and J 4 bases short, with 9 bases between. Germline V gene sequence: CDR1 SNHLY, CDR2 FYNNEI. The CDR3 consists of 12 residues. The CDR3 sequence: CASSVTGETQYF. For the CDR3, the DNA is TGTGCCAGCAGCGTTACAGGAGAGACCCAGTACTTC.

This clonotype was counted a few times. The CDR3 bases are TGTGCCATCAGTGGGACTAGCGGGGGGAATGAGCAGTTCTTC. Protein product: CAISGTSGGNEQFF. The chain has TRBV10-3 and TRBJ2-1; 14 nucleotides line up with TRBD2. V shed 4 bases and J 7 bases; nucleotides not matched to a gene: 0. The CDR3 contains 14 residues. The V gene's germline CDR1 is ENHRY and CDR2 SYGVKD.

This clonotype was observed a handful of times. V usage is TRBV20-1 and J usage is TRBJ2-7, with D perhaps TRBD1 or TRBD2 (6 bases each). The CDR3 spans 14 residues. With 2 bases removed from V and 6 bases from J, the gap between germline ends came to 17 bases. CDR1 and CDR2 from the germline V gene are DFQATT and SNEGSKA (reference sequence). The chain's CDR3 is CSARPGHGGGEQYF. CDR3 DNA: TGCAGTGCTAGACCTGGACACGGAGGGGGCGAGCAGTACTTC.

The chain has TRBV7-9 and TRBJ2-7; 8 bases match TRBD2. V shed 4 bases and J 1 base; nucleotides not matched to a gene: 3. CDR3 size: 14 residues. Germline lookup yields CDR1 SEHNR and CDR2 FQNEAQ (reference sequence). CDR3 region: CASSYSGKSYEQYF. The CDR3 DNA reads as TGTGCCAGCAGCTATAGCGGGAAGTCCTACGAGCAGTACTTC.

This clonotype was seen only a few times. This rearrangement joins TRBV15 to TRBJ2-3; possibly TRBD1 for D (5 bases). This CDR3 is built from 17 residues. Germline CDR1 and CDR2: LNHNV and YYDKDF (reference sequence). V was pared by 3 bases and J by 0 bases, with 16 bases between. The CDR3 bases are TGTGCCACCAGCAGGGGGTTGGGGCGCTCTAGCACAGATACGCAGTATTTT. It codes for CATSRGLGRSSTDTQYF.

In this sample, this clonotype turned up a few times. The chain uses TRBV20-1 and TRBJ1-4, with D tentatively TRBD1 (5 bases). The length of the CDR3 is 14 residues. V was pared by 5 bases and J by 4 bases, with 14 bases between. Germline V gene lookup returns CDR1 DFQATT and CDR2 SNEGSKA (reference sequence). This chain's CDR3 is CSASRGGLNEKLFF. CDR3 nucleotides: TGCAGTGCTTCGAGGGGCGGCCTTAATGAAAAACTGTTTTTT.

In its sample, this clonotype was seen a few times. V usage is TRBV12-3 or TRBV12-4 and J usage is TRBJ2-5; 7 bases are shared with TRBD1. CDR3 size: 13 residues. After removal of 5 bases from V and 2 bases from J, the junction contained 2 bases not matched to a gene. CDR3 in amino acids: CASSSRGQETQYF. The CDR3 DNA is TGTGCCAGCAGTAGCAGGGGGCAAGAGACCCAGTACTTC.

On this clonotype: An end of the junction does not agree with germline; a read error may underlie this. V is TRBV11-2 and J is TRBJ2-7; maybe TRBD1 (6 bases). The germline V gene has CDR1 SGHAT and CDR2 FQNNGV. The CDR3 has 14 amino acids. CDR3 sequence reads: CGSSLAPDSDEQYF. In DNA, the CDR3 is TGTGGCAGCAGCTTAGCACCGGACAGTGATGAGCAGTACTTC. Variable domain in full (rest from reference TRBV11-2 and TRBJ2-7): EAGVAQSPRYKIIEKRQSVAFWCNPISGHATLYWYQQILGQGPKLLIQFQNNGVVDDSQLPKDRFSAERLKGVDSTLKIQPAKLEDSAVYLCGSSLAPDSDEQYFGPGTRLTVT.

The J gene is TRBJ2-7, the V gene TRBV4-3; 7 nucleotides align to TRBD1. The germline V gene encodes CDR1 LGHNA and CDR2 YSLEER. The CDR3 has 14 amino acids. Germline trimming cut 3 bases from V and 4 bases from J; bases unmatched to any gene: 6. In DNA form, the CDR3 reads TGCGCCAGCAGCCACTTAACAGGGGAATACGAGCAGTACTTC. Its protein is CASSHLTGEYEQYF.

This clonotype appeared many times. This sequence joins TRBV12-3 or TRBV12-4 and TRBJ1-1, with 7 bases lining up with TRBD1. V was pared by 7 bases and J by 0 bases, with 5 bases of the junction left unmatched. This CDR3 contains 14 residues. The CDR3 DNA follows: TGTGCCAGCACCTTAGGGACAGTGAACACTGAAGCTTTCTTT. It is translated as CASTLGTVNTEAFF.

This clonotype has ten or more counts. The CDR3 nucleotides are TGTGCCAGCAGCTTGTCCAGCAATTCACCCCTCCACTTT. The encoded protein is CASSLSSNSPLHF. V usage is TRBV7-2 and J usage is TRBJ1-6; D unclear. CDR1 and CDR2 from the germline V gene are SGHTA and FQGNSA. The CDR3 spans 13 residues. V was shortened by 3 bases and J by 7 bases, with 7 bases between the two germline ends.

The rearrangement uses TRBV5-6 and TRBJ2-2; TRBD2 matches at 8 bases. With 2 bases clipped from V and 9 bases from J, the junction kept 6 bases outside the gene matches. The CDR3 length is 14 residues. CDR1 is SGHDT, CDR2 YYEEEE, per germline. The CDR3 loop is CASSFGLACWELFF. CDR3 DNA sequence: TGTGCCAGCAGCTTCGGACTAGCTTGCTGGGAGCTGTTTTTT.

This clonotype appeared a few times. The chain is built from TRBV20-1 and TRBJ2-5; D remains unclear. Germline CDR1 is DFQATT and CDR2 is SNEGSKA (reference sequence). The CDR3 runs 13 residues. V lost 6 bases, J lost 5 bases, and 16 bases lay in between. The CDR3 DNA reads TGCAGTGCACCCACTACACCGTGGGAGACCCAGTACTTC. It codes for CSAPTTPWETQYF.

Comments on this clonotype: One end of the junction does not line up with germline, which may come from a read error. V gene TRBV7-7 combines with J gene TRBJ2-5; D may be TRBD2 (5 bases). Germline V gives CDR1 SSHAT, CDR2 FNYEAQ (reference sequence). The CDR3 totals 15 residues. CDR3 loop: CASSLGGPAQETQYF. The CDR3 nucleotides are TGTGCTAGCAGCTTAGGCGGGCCAGCGCAAGAGACCCAGTACTTC.

This clonotype was detected many times. The chain uses TRBV10-3 and TRBJ2-3, with 7 nucleotides matching TRBD2. V lost 11 bases, J lost 4 bases, and 12 bases stayed unmatched. CDR1 and CDR2 from the germline V gene are ENHRY and SYGVKD. This CDR3 spans 14 amino acids. The CDR3 coding sequence is TGTGCCGCTCGGACTCCGGGAGGCGCAGATACGCAGTATTTT. It specifies CAARTPGGADTQYF.

This clonotype was picked up a small number of times. V is TRBV3-1 and J is TRBJ1-1, with a possible D match to TRBD1 (5 bases). The CDR3 contains 13 residues. Germline V lookup: CDR1 LGHDT, CDR2 YNNKEL (reference sequence). Trimming removed 5 bases at V and 1 base at J, with 8 bases between. CDR3 sequence reads: CASSRGSNTEAFF. CDR3 nucleotide sequence: TGTGCCAGCAGCAGGGGTTCGAACACTGAAGCTTTCTTT. Using reference TRBV3-1 and TRBJ1-1 for the parts outside the CDR3, the full variable domain is DTAVSQTPKYLVTQMGNDKSIKCEQNLGHDTMYWYKQDSKKFLKIMFSYNNKELIINETVPNRFSPKSPDKAHLNLHINSLELGDSAVYFCASSRGSNTEAFFGQGTRLTVV.

The rearrangement joins TRBV4-1 to TRBJ1-4, with D unclear. CDR3 length: 15 amino acids. Germline lookup yields CDR1 MGHRA and CDR2 YSYEKL. The germline V and J ends were trimmed by 4 bases and 5 bases, with 14 bases remaining between them. CDR3 bases: TGCGCCAGCAGCCCCGCGAGGCTGAAGAATGAAAAACTGTTTTTT. Translated, it gives CASSPARLKNEKLFF.